The rows below give T cell receptor beta chains drawn from one sample of a study of technical replicates of blood from a handful of donors. Profiled with immunoSEQ multiplex PCR; TCRdb holds only in-frame clones, not every one. The sample carries about 88,000 clones, 95% recorded once. The source material was T cells isolated from PBMCs. The receptors stem from a human donor in good health. The CDR3 runs from the conserved cysteine through the conserved F or W. The D gene is left open where the match is weak.

d_call v_call cdr3_aa
TRBD1 TRBV5-1 CASSRTGHIDEQFF
. TRBV7-9 CASSLPTDRFEQYF
TRBD1 TRBV25-1 CASTSTPNPPGGNEQFF
. TRBV29-1 CSVLQGLHNEQFF
TRBD1 TRBV27 CASSHRTGGYTF
. TRBV7-2 CASSRRVGTDTQYF
. TRBV6-5 CASRAGYGEQYF
. TRBV6-5 CASSYIAFRGDYEQYF
TRBD2 TRBV28 CASRNEGLAGGYNEQFF
TRBD2 TRBV9 CASSVEGTSGELFF
TRBD1 TRBV27 CASSFSFGTVAYEQYF
. TRBV7-2 CASTMYSPPNEQFF
TRBD1 TRBV7-8 CASSLGHGTGNTEAFF
TRBD1 TRBV7-7 CASSHKSAPGQGLYEQYF
TRBD2 TRBV14 CASSPGTSGRYEQYF
TRBD2 TRBV4-3 CASSQEETSGRYIQYF
TRBD1 TRBV4-1 CASSQGTGRTGRLQDEQFF
. TRBV5-1 CASSLESPGSYEQYF
. TRBV5-5 CASSFARTTANEKLFF
TRBD1 TRBV11-2 CASSLDGDRGGMNTEAFF
TRBD2 TRBV18 CASSTASGSGTQYF
TRBD2 TRBV5-1 CASSFQRERYNEQFF
TRBD2 TRBV30 CAYREGLTDTQYF
. TRBV5-1 CASSLTANTEAFF
. TRBV25-1 CASTEEDTQYF
TRBD1 TRBV19 CASTSGGRVTEAFF
TRBD2 TRBV6-5 CASSYSGRGRETQYF